The 8 T cell receptor beta chains given below trace back to one sample, sequenced in a study of blood T cell repertoires in COVID-19. Repertoires were generated with immunoSEQ multiplex PCR, while TCRdb's copy carries only in-frame clones and drops some. The sample has some 320,000 clones, about 89% seen once. Sequenced material: PBMCs or T cells enriched from blood (not recorded which). These TCRs come from a woman in her 30s who had recovered from COVID-19.

This chain connects TRBV25-1 to TRBJ2-7; D perhaps matches TRBD2 (7 bases). Trimming cost V 5 bases and J 4 bases, with 21 bases left between them. This CDR3 is built from 16 residues. CDR1 MGHDK and CDR2 SYGVNS come from the germline V gene. CDR3 protein: CASSPYEGGGRYEQYF. The CDR3 bases are TGTGCCAGCAGTCCCTATGAGGGGGGGGGCAGGTACGAGCAGTACTTC.

This chain uses TRBV6-6 with TRBJ2-7, with a weak D call TRBD2 (6 bases). This CDR3 region has 14 residues. The germline V gene has CDR1 MNHNY and CDR2 SVGAGI (reference sequence). V was clipped by 7 bases and J by 2 bases, with 15 bases between them. As DNA, the CDR3 is TGTGCCAGCACCTACGGCGGGGCCCCCTACGAGCAGTACTTC. It yields the protein CASTYGGAPYEQYF.

V gene TRBV10-3 combines with J gene TRBJ2-7, with 9 bases lining up with TRBD1. Germline CDR1 ENHRY, CDR2 SYGVKD. The ends lost 2 bases at V and 2 bases at J; junction bases unmatched: 4. The CDR3 totals 15 residues. The CDR3 sequence is CAISERDRAAYEQYF. CDR3 DNA sequence: TGTGCCATCAGTGAGCGGGACAGGGCAGCCTACGAGCAGTACTTC.

The chain uses TRBV18 and TRBJ2-3; a possible D gene is TRBD1 (7 bases). Germline V lookup: CDR1 KGHSH, CDR2 LQKENI. V was clipped by 6 bases and J by 7 bases, with 17 bases between them. This CDR3 region has 14 residues. CDR3 loop: CASSPGQGGNTQYF. In DNA, the CDR3 is TGTGCCAGCTCCCCCGGGCAGGGGGGCAATACGCAGTATTTT.

The genes are TRBV5-1 and TRBJ2-3; TRBD2 matches at 11 bases. CDR1 is SGHRS and CDR2 is YFSETQ in the germline V gene. With V trimmed by 5 bases and J by 4 bases, 9 bases remained unmatched. This CDR3 has 16 residues. The chain's CDR3 is CASSRPRLAGSDTQYF. The CDR3 nucleotides read TGCGCCAGCAGTCGCCCTCGACTAGCGGGGTCAGATACGCAGTATTTT.

The chain employs TRBV5-1 and TRBJ1-2; TRBD1 matches 9 bases. The V segment lost 7 bases and the J segment 6 bases; nucleotides outside the gene matches: 7. Germline loops: CDR1 SGHRS, CDR2 YFSETQ. CDR3 size: 13 residues. The CDR3 region has the DNA TGCGCCAGCGGGACAGGGTGGGCGGATGGCTACACCTTC. As protein: CASGTGWADGYTF.

The chain combines TRBV9 with TRBJ2-2; D gene uncertain. Trimming took 3 bases from V and 1 from J, leaving 7 bases between them. Germline CDR1 SGDLS, CDR2 YYNGEE. The CDR3 loop spans 14 amino acids. The CDR3 region is CASSDAMNTGELFF. The CDR3 bases are TGTGCCAGCAGCGATGCGATGAACACCGGGGAGCTGTTTTTT.

The rearrangement uses TRBV10-3 and TRBJ2-7, with TRBD2 identical over 8 bases. V trimming: 8 bases; J trimming: 3 bases; junction bases outside the gene matches: 12. CDR1 and CDR2 (germline): ENHRY, SYGVKD. The CDR3 runs 15 residues. CDR3 sequence: CAIRSTAAGDYEQYF. The CDR3 region has the DNA TGTGCCATCCGATCAACCGCAGCGGGGGACTACGAGCAGTACTTC.